Below, one TCR beta chain is given with its context. This sample is part of a study of blood T cells in healthy people across ages. Germline V gene lookup returns CDR1 SGHTA and CDR2 FQGNSA. CDR3 length: 12 residues. V shed 7 bases and J shed 8 bases, with 14 bases lying between them. Next came a second PCR, run for roughly 6 to 11 cycles, which used a sample-barcoded 5' primer along with a J-beta primer mix. TCRdb independently ran MiXCR on the 5' RACE reads; one entry per CDR3 protein. The sample lists approximately 960,000 distinct CDR3 sequences, 25% to 35% seen once, with about a tenth in the top ten. The data were also submitted as part of a second study, on T cells of mothers and their children. That source notes: The whole RNA yield was converted to cDNA, approximately 1.6 ug per 15 ul.

The TCR comes from a woman aged 40-49 years in good health. This chain links TRBV7-2 with TRBJ1-2; D not certain. The sequenced material came from blood. CDR3 sequence (DNA): TGTGCCAGCACTAAGGACCTCGACGGCTACACCTTC. It codes for CASTKDLDGYTF.